A single sample is the source of the 24 T cell receptor beta chains below, sequenced in a study of cytotoxic CD8 clonotypes in ibrutinib-treated CLL. Here immunoSEQ multiplex PCR was the method, and the copy in TCRdb shows in-frame clones only, minus some. The top ten hold approximately 4.4% of the sample, which has about 85,000 clones, roughly 77% seen once. Here the sequenced sample was PBMCs, taken after 12 months of ibrutinib treatment. The receptors here all came from a human donor with chronic lymphocytic leukemia.

There are a few counts of this clone. This chain links TRBV4-3 with TRBJ2-5; tentative D call: TRBD2 (6 bases). The CDR3 consists of 13 residues. V was pared by 0 bases and J by 13 bases, with 15 bases between. Germline loops: CDR1 LGHNA, CDR2 YSLEER. The CDR3 region is CASSQDEGTGRYF. CDR3 nucleotides: TGCGCCAGCAGCCAAGATGAGGGGACTGGGAGGTACTTC.

The V call is TRBV6-6, the J call TRBJ2-4; a weak D match, TRBD1 (6 bases). Germline CDR1 reads MNHNY; CDR2 reads SVGAGI (reference sequence). The CDR3 consists of 12 residues. V was pared by 6 bases and J by 11 bases, with 14 bases between. The CDR3 loop is CASSRQEDVQYF. The CDR3, as DNA: TGTGCCAGCAGCCGACAGGAGGACGTTCAGTACTTC.

Here the CDR3 DNA reads TGCAGCGTTGGACATGGGGATAGCAATCAGCCCCAGCATTTT. It yields the protein CSVGHGDSNQPQHF. The chain links TRBV29-1 to TRBJ1-5, with D hard to call. Germline V gene lookup returns CDR1 SQVTM and CDR2 ANQGSEA. V shed 4 bases and J shed 0 bases, with 10 bases lying between them. The CDR3 runs 14 residues. Filled out from reference TRBV29-1 and TRBJ1-5, the complete variable domain reads SAVISQKPSRDICQRGTSLTIQCQVDSQVTMMFWYRQQPGQSLTLIATANQGSEATYESGFVIDKFPISRPNLTFSTLTVSNMSPEDSSIYLCSVGHGDSNQPQHFGDGTRLSIL.

This clone was detected many times. The rearrangement joins TRBV11-2 to TRBJ1-2; TRBD1 agrees at 8 bases. The CDR3 covers 15 residues. V lost 4 bases and J lost 7; bases outside the gene matches: 11. In germline, CDR1 is SGHAT, CDR2 FQNNGV. The CDR3 coding sequence is TGTGCCAGCAGCTCCCCCAGGGGGCAGGGTGGTGGCTACACCTTC. It encodes CASSSPRGQGGGYTF.

CDR3 nucleotides: TGTGCCAGCAGCCCCATCGGGACAGGGATCTTAAATGGCTACACCTTC. Protein sequence: CASSPIGTGILNGYTF. The chain couples TRBV28 to TRBJ1-2; TRBD1 aligns across 9 bases. The V and J ends lost 6 bases and 6 bases, in that order; junction bases with no gene match: 14. This CDR3 spans 16 amino acids. Looked up from germline, CDR1 is MDHEN and CDR2 is SYDVKM.

The V and J genes are TRBV7-8 and TRBJ2-2; D gene ambiguous. This CDR3 region has 11 residues. CDR1 is SGHVS and CDR2 is FQNEAQ in the germline V gene. V was shortened by 8 bases and J by 6 bases, with 7 bases between the two germline ends. As DNA, the CDR3 is TGTGCCAGCGGATGGGCCGGGGAGCTGTTTTTT. The encoded protein is CASGWAGELFF.

The chain employs TRBV19 and TRBJ2-7; TRBD1 might be the D (6 bases). V was trimmed by 1 base and J by 0 bases, leaving 10 bases between them. Germline loops: CDR1 LNHDA, CDR2 SQIVND (reference sequence). The CDR3 is made up of 15 amino acids. The CDR3 DNA sequence: TGTGCCAGTAGTATAGGGACAGCCGCCTCCTACGAGCAGTACTTC. This gives the protein CASSIGTAASYEQYF. Drawing the rest from reference TRBV19 and TRBJ2-7, the complete variable domain is DGGITQSPKYLFRKEGQNVTLSCEQNLNHDAMYWYRQDPGQGLRLIYYSQIVNDFQKGDIAEGYSVSREKKESFPLTVTSAQKNPTAFYLCASSIGTAASYEQYFGPGTRLTVT.

The CDR3 DNA reads TGTGCCAGCAGCTTATGGGCGACAGAAGGGTGGGAAAAACTGTTTTTT. Translated: CASSLWATEGWEKLFF. The chain employs TRBV7-9 and TRBJ1-4; TRBD1 is a possible D gene (5 bases). Germline CDR1 and CDR2: SEHNR and FQNEAQ (reference sequence). CDR3 size: 16 residues. V lost 2 bases and J lost 8, with 18 bases in between.

The chain has TRBV10-3 and TRBJ2-3; TRBD1 matches at 12 bases. CDR3 size: 16 residues. Per germline, CDR1 ENHRY and CDR2 SYGVKD. V lost 6 bases to trimming and J lost 5 bases; unmatched junction nucleotides: 9. The CDR3 coding sequence is TGTGCCATCAGCGACCCGGGACAGGGGGCAGGAGATACGCAGTATTTT. Translation gives CAISDPGQGAGDTQYF.

The chain's CDR3 is CASSLNGANTEAFF. CDR3 nucleotide sequence: TGTGCCAGCAGCTTAAACGGGGCGAACACTGAAGCTTTCTTT. The chain joins TRBV7-2 to TRBJ1-1, with a tentative D call TRBD1 (5 bases). CDR1 is SGHTA, CDR2 FQGNSA, per germline. CDR3 length: 14 residues. V was cut by 2 bases and J by 1 base, with 8 bases left in between.

The chain carries TRBV27 and TRBJ1-2; D is undetermined. Looked up from germline, CDR1 is MNHEY and CDR2 is SMNVEV (reference sequence). V was cut by 6 bases and J by 5 bases, with 13 bases left in between. The CDR3 runs to 13 residues. The CDR3 DNA reads as TGTGCCAGCAGCCCCGTGGGCGGGTATGGCTACACCTTC. It is translated as CASSPVGGYGYTF.

The chain uses TRBV7-3 and TRBJ2-3; possibly TRBD1 for D (5 bases). Germline CDR1 SGHTA, CDR2 FQGTGA. The CDR3 loop spans 13 amino acids. Trimming left V 5 bases short and J 6 bases short, with 12 bases between. CDR3 nucleotides: TGTGCCAGCAGCCCCAAGGGGCCGGATACGCAGTATTTT. As protein: CASSPKGPDTQYF.

The chain recombines TRBV28 with TRBJ2-7, with 11 nucleotides matching TRBD1. This CDR3 comprises 14 residues. Germline lookup yields CDR1 MDHEN and CDR2 SYDVKM. Trimming cost V 4 bases and J 3 bases; bases outside gene matches: 2. The CDR3 sequence is CASSSGQGGYEQYF. The CDR3 nucleotides are TGTGCCAGCAGTTCGGGACAGGGGGGCTACGAGCAGTACTTC.

V usage is TRBV10-1 and J usage is TRBJ2-7; D ambiguous. The germline CDR1 and CDR2 sequences are WNHNN and SYGVQD (reference sequence). The CDR3 runs 14 residues. V was clipped by 6 bases and J by 6 bases, with 18 bases between them. The CDR3: CASRFSRMPCEQYF. The CDR3 nucleotides are TGCGCCAGCAGATTTTCCCGAATGCCCTGCGAGCAGTACTTC.

The DNA of the CDR3 is TGTGCCAGCAGCCCGGGACAGCCGAATTCACCCCTCCACTTT. Its protein is CASSPGQPNSPLHF. This chain uses TRBV7-6 with TRBJ1-6, with TRBD1 matching over 7 bases. With 5 bases clipped from V and 7 bases from J, the junction kept 5 bases outside the gene matches. The V gene's germline CDR1 is SGHVS and CDR2 FNYEAQ. This CDR3 is built from 14 residues.

This chain connects TRBV28 to TRBJ2-5; the D is unclear. The V end was cut by 1 base, the J end by 1 base, with 7 bases between. Germline values: CDR1 MDHEN, CDR2 SYDVKM. The CDR3 has 14 amino acids. Here the CDR3 reads CASSLFALQETQYF. CDR3 nucleotide sequence: TGTGCCAGCAGTTTATTTGCCCTCCAAGAGACCCAGTACTTC. Filled out from reference TRBV28 and TRBJ2-5, the complete variable domain reads DVKVTQSSRYLVKRTGEKVFLECVQDMDHENMFWYRQDPGLGLRLIYFSYDVKMKEKGDIPEGYSVSREKKERFSLILESASTNQTSMYLCASSLFALQETQYFGPGTRLLVL.

The rearrangement uses TRBV4-2 and TRBJ2-1; 8 bases map to TRBD2. Germline V CDR1 and CDR2: LGHNA, YNFKEQ. The CDR3 spans 15 residues. J was trimmed by 9 bases and V by 4 bases; bases with no gene match: 11. The CDR3, as DNA: TGTGCCAGCAGCCCGGGGGACGGGAGGGTACTTGAGCAGTTCTTC. It codes for CASSPGDGRVLEQFF.

Notes on this clone: Other nucleotide sequences in the sample specify the same CDR3. The chain uses TRBV7-2 and TRBJ2-2; D remains unclear. Germline CDR1 is SGHTA and CDR2 is FQGNSA. The CDR3 runs 12 residues. Between the trimmed V and J ends, which lost 5 bases and 7 bases, there was a span of 8 bases. In DNA form, the CDR3 reads TGTGCCAGCAGCCTCTTTGGCGGGGAGCTGTTTTTT. Translated: CASSLFGGELFF. The full variable domain, with the rest looked up from reference TRBV7-2 and TRBJ2-2, is GAGVSQSPSNKVTEKGKDVELRCDPISGHTALYWYRQSLGQGLEFLIYFQGNSAPDKSGLPSDRFSAERTGGSVSTLTIQRTQQEDSAVYLCASSLFGGELFFGEGSRLTVL.

A few counts support this clone. The V gene is TRBV9, the J gene TRBJ2-1; TRBD2 aligns across 7 bases. Trimming removed 0 bases from V and 7 bases from J; junction bases left unmatched: 16. CDR3 length: 18 residues. Looked up from germline, CDR1 is SGDLS and CDR2 is YYNGEE. The CDR3 DNA is TGTGCCAGCAGCGTAGGAGAGGGGCGACTAGCAATAGGGAATGAGCAGTTCTTC. Translated: CASSVGEGRLAIGNEQFF.

This clone was recorded many times. CDR3 sequence: CASTPAGPLYNEQFF. In DNA form, the CDR3 reads TGTGCCAGCACCCCAGCGGGACCCCTATACAATGAGCAGTTCTTC. The chain has TRBV7-2 and TRBJ2-1; 7 bases agree with TRBD2. In germline, CDR1 is SGHTA, CDR2 FQGNSA. Trimming removed 7 bases from V and 4 bases from J; junction bases left unmatched: 10. The CDR3 extends over 15 amino acids. The complete variable domain, with remaining parts taken from reference TRBV7-2 and TRBJ2-1, reads GAGVSQSPSNKVTEKGKDVELRCDPISGHTALYWYRQSLGQGLEFLIYFQGNSAPDKSGLPSDRFSAERTGGSVSTLTIQRTQQEDSAVYLCASTPAGPLYNEQFFGPGTRLTVL.

The chain carries TRBV5-1 and TRBJ1-2; D unresolved. CDR1 is SGHRS and CDR2 is YFSETQ in the germline V gene. Trimming pared 0 bases from V and 8 bases from J, leaving 8 bases between. There are 12 residues in the CDR3. This CDR3 reads CASSLVGEGYTF. CDR3 DNA sequence: TGCGCCAGCAGCTTGGTCGGGGAAGGCTACACCTTC.

A single count supports this clone. The chain has TRBV6-1 and TRBJ1-2; possibly TRBD1 for D (5 bases). The CDR3 consists of 11 residues. Germline values: CDR1 MNHNS, CDR2 SASEGT. The CDR3 is CASTDRYGYTF. Written as DNA, the CDR3 is TGTGCTTCGACAGACCGATATGGCTACACCTTC.

This chain connects TRBV18 to TRBJ2-7, with TRBD1 matching 9 bases. The J segment lost 1 base and the V segment lost 2 bases, leaving 3 bases of the junction unmatched. This CDR3 has 15 amino acids. From germline, CDR1 is KGHSH and CDR2 LQKENI. CDR3 amino acids: CASSPGTGPSYEQYF. The CDR3 DNA is TGTGCCAGCTCACCAGGGACAGGGCCTTCCTACGAGCAGTACTTC.

This clone occurred a few times. V and J are TRBV28 and TRBJ2-1, with 11 bases matching TRBD1. The V gene end was trimmed by 6 bases and the J gene end by 7 bases; junction bases not matched to a gene: 17. Germline V CDR1 and CDR2: MDHEN, SYDVKM. There are 18 residues in the CDR3. CDR3 nucleotides: TGTGCCAGCAGACTCCCCCAAGCCCCGGGACAGGGGGGGAATGAGCAGTTCTTC. It specifies CASRLPQAPGQGGNEQFF.